This T cell receptor beta chain was recovered during a study of CD8+CD57+ T cells in acquired aplastic anemia. About the study: Isolated CD4+ and CD8+ cells, once sorted, yielded DNA averaging roughly 3.2 ug.

Study-level results: Controls did not differ significantly from patients in CD8+ Simpson's diversity.

It was genomic DNA that served as the template for profiling TCR beta VDJ and CDR3. TCRdb used MiXCR to reprocess the reads, holding one entry per CDR3 protein. This table has around 500,000 distinct CDR3 sequences, roughly 34% appearing once. Germline-derived CDR1 and CDR2 are LNHDA and SQIVND (reference sequence). V was trimmed by 3 bases and J by 0 bases, leaving 12 bases between them. The CDR3 consists of 16 residues. Points on this clonotype: The antigen is not known.

By flow cytometry, patients selected for sequencing had shown an expansion of CD8+CD57+ cells. Specimen: sorted CD4+, CD8+, or CD8+CD57+ T cells (not recorded which) from PBMCs. The receptor comes from a human donor with aplastic anemia. The chain recombines TRBV19 with TRBJ2-1, with no clear D. The CDR3 sequence is CASSIQTPSSYNEQFF. The CDR3 nucleotides are TGTGCCAGTAGTATCCAGACTCCTTCCTCCTACAATGAGCAGTTCTTC.